This TCR beta chain appears in the sequencing data of a study of regulatory T cells in long-lasting Graves disease (dated by TCRdb to the early 2020s). Some background on the complete study: Antithyroid drugs had been taken for less than 3 months by newly diagnosed Graves' disease patients. This study used TCR sequencing and RNA sequencing of peripheral blood to compare persistent Graves' disease patients against newly diagnosed Graves' disease patients. The study was conducted in China and was registered as a clinical trial. A total of 35 or so samples underwent TCR sequencing: around 13 from persistent and approximately 20 from newly diagnosed Graves' disease patients.

CDR1 ENHRY and CDR2 SYGVKD are derived from the germline V gene. From the cysteine through the phenylalanine, the CDR3 covers 16 amino acids. The entry retains the CDR3 DNA only, 48 bases that are in frame from base 1. Germline trimming amounts to 6 bases on V and 6 bases on J, with 14 as the count of junction bases outside the gene matches. This specimen's time point label, interpreted: newly diagnosed GD, antithyroid drugs for less than 3 months. RNA was extracted from PBMCs in TRIzol for both TCR sequencing and RNA sequencing. The diagnosis of Graves' disease followed American Thyroid Association guidelines. Recruitment of patients was carried out at an endocrinology department in Xi'an, China. Each patient gave about 9.1 milliliters of peripheral blood, collected in an EDTA anticoagulant tube. Ficoll Paque Plus density gradient separation was used to isolate PBMCs, and no further T cell sorting was performed. An Agilent 2100 Bioanalyzer and agarose gel were used to check RNA quality, while a NanoDrop 2000 measured RNA concentration.

This clonotype was counted at least ten times. Its antigen target is currently unknown. Per-base quality was not reported, and no clone a single base away is much larger than it. The library came from multiplex PCR. This sample was sequenced with an Illumina HiSeq 4000. CDR3 regions were amplified by Arm-PCR with iRepertoire HTBI primers to construct TCR beta libraries. Before sequencing, the PCR products went through gel purification. In the authors' own workflow: Gene usage analysis of CDR3 amino acid clonotypes relied on the 60 or so TRBV and 15 or so TRBJ segments identified across samples. COPE and FqMerger were used to merge filtered high-quality paired reads into contigs. Contigs were aligned with BLAST to IMGT TRBV, TRBD and TRBJ reference genes, and CDR3 was defined per IMGT. Any clonotype with a frequency above 0.1% was classified as a highly expanded clone. Shannon entropy was used to measure repertoire diversity, and the Gini coefficient was used to measure V-J evenness. Clonotypes shared by more than one individual were considered public. TCRdb reworked the public reads: Q25 trimming with fastp, MiXCR clone assembly, productive beta chains retained. One record per CDR3 amino acid sequence lists the most common genes and DNA. None of the V and J calls come from the authors' own analysis; TCRdb made them. The table for this sample lists a few hundred thousand distinct CDR3 sequences; approximately 14% of them were counted only once. The ten largest clones capture more than 15% of the sample.

Results and caveats for the whole study, not just this receptor: TRBV28, TRBJ1-2 and TRBJ2-5 were preferentially used in persistent disease, while TRBV20-1 and TRBJ2-1 were favored in newly diagnosed disease. A larger number of public clonotypes was shared among persistent patients (approximately 2,500) than among newly diagnosed patients (around 880). Lower TCR Shannon entropy and fewer highly expanded clones were observed in persistent Graves' disease patients than in newly diagnosed patients, which suggested clonal expansion. The small sample size was acknowledged by the authors as a limitation that may reduce accuracy. Only the TCR beta chain was sequenced and analyzed. Peripheral blood alone was examined, since thyroid tissue, which constituted the primary lesion, could not be accessed.

These same records also appear under a second study, on T cells in Graves' hyperthyroidism and ophthalmopathy. The second source states: Graves' hyperthyroidism was defined as stable when no progression to ophthalmopathy occurred over 18 months of follow-up. The hyperthyroidism patients were between 18 and 65 years old and newly diagnosed, with a disease duration of less than 2 months. The study excluded patients with uncontrolled infections, other autoimmune diseases, pregnancy or lactation. Diagnoses were established on the basis of clinical symptoms, serum thyroxine and TRAb, thyroid ultrasound, and orbital computed tomography. The first round of RT-PCR for the TCR CDR3 was performed with the HTBI primer set and the Qiagen OneStep RT-PCR kit. Most expanded thyroid clonotypes (frequency above 0.001) were also found in blood, which suggests that blood repertoires may mirror thyroid immune responses. Ophthalmopathy was separated from stable hyperthyroidism by a 13 V-J signature model, with approximately 89% sensitivity and roughly 81% specificity obtained in cross-validation and 80%/75% obtained in testing. In validation, the model predicted progression to ophthalmopathy a median of about 6.8 months before onset, with about 67% sensitivity and about 72% specificity. TCR V-J signatures able to tell the groups apart were searched for in a discovery cohort of 95 or so patients, of whom 43 had Graves' ophthalmopathy and 55 to 65 had stable Graves' hyperthyroidism. Prospective prediction of ophthalmopathy was tested in an independent validation cohort consisting of 18 to 20 hyperthyroidism patients and more than 15 patients who later progressed to ophthalmopathy. For training and testing, the 110 or so patients in the discovery cohort were randomly divided in a 7:3 ratio. In addition, the study compared T-cell repertoires in thyroid tissue and in blood from several Graves' hyperthyroidism patients. After blood sampling, hyperthyroidism patients were treated with methimazole at a starting dose of 30 mg daily, and ophthalmopathy patients were treated with high-dose intravenous methylprednisolone. A second multiplex PCR round built the libraries, followed by size selection and purification. Paired-end sequencing of the libraries was performed with 100 bp reads on an Illumina HiSeq2000. Raw data were processed with SOAPnuke, discarding reads with adapters, uncalled bases, mean Phred below 15, or no exact constant-primer or identifier match. COPE v1.2.5 was used to merge the high-quality paired reads, and each unique nucleotide sequence was defined as a clonotype. Clonotypes were aligned to IMGT TRBV, TRBD and TRBJ reference segments using MiTCR v1.1. The analysis was restricted to V-J combinations with a frequency above 0.0001, which together covered 99.2% of the repertoires. A TCS score was defined as the ratio of F50 (clonal expansion) to E x V (chaos), with BLOSUM62-based TCRdist applied between CDR3 peptides within each V-J. Welch's t-statistics and random forest reduced around 520 V-J features to 13, which were used in a naive Bayes classifier (R e1071). Sample size was not statistically predetermined, and blinding of investigators to group allocation was not performed. The paper describes TCR Vbeta CDR3 sequencing of roughly 130 peripheral blood samples, made up of under 50 ophthalmopathy patients, around 78 hyperthyroidism patients and 17 progressor patients.

Here the sequenced sample was peripheral blood mononuclear cells (PBMCs), taken at new diagnosis, from a patient treated with antithyroid drugs. Here the chain combines TRBV10-3 and TRBJ1-5; 7 bases in the junction line up with TRBD1. The source of this sequence is a woman aged 50 to 65 with Graves disease. Donor details come from another sample of the same person, matched by shared clones. The sequenced DNA: TGTGCCATCAGCGGACAGGAGCCCAGCGTCAGTCAGCCCCAGCATTTT. This translates into CAISGQEPSVSQPQHF.